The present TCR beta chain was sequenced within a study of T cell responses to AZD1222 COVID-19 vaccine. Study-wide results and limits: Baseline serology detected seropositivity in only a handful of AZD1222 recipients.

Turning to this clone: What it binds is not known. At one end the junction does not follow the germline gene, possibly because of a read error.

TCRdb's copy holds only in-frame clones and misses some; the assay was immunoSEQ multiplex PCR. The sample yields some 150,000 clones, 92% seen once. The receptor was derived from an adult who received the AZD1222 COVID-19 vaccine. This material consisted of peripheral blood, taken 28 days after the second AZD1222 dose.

The CDR3 is CASSLYPSATQYF. In DNA form, the CDR3 reads TGTGCCAGCAGCTTATATCCGTCGGCTACGCAGTATTTT. The gene calls are TRBV27 and TRBJ2-3; D gene ambiguous. This CDR3 contains 13 residues. The germline gives CDR1 MNHEY, CDR2 SMNVEV (reference sequence).